A selection of T cell receptor beta chains follows, all from one sample in a study of regulatory T cells in long-lasting Graves disease. TCRdb redid the calling of the multiplex PCR reads with MiXCR, one entry per CDR3 protein. The data show hundreds of thousands of distinct CDR3 sequences, 21% seen once. Sequenced material: peripheral blood mononuclear cells (PBMCs), taken when the disease was refractory, from a patient treated with antithyroid drugs. The receptors originated from a female donor with Graves disease. The CDR3 runs from the conserved cysteine through the conserved F or W. The D gene is left open where the match is weak.

D gene: .
J gene: TRBJ2-7
V gene: TRBV2
CDR3 protein: CASRDSTVSYEQYF

D gene: TRBD1
J gene: TRBJ1-4
V gene: TRBV28
CDR3 protein: CASSSQGAGEKLFF

D gene: .
J gene: TRBJ2-5
V gene: TRBV28
CDR3 protein: CASSQPGSGRQETQYF

D gene: .
J gene: TRBJ2-7
V gene: TRBV27
CDR3 protein: CASKGDSSYEQYF

D gene: .
J gene: TRBJ2-6
V gene: TRBV24-1
CDR3 protein: CATSEVRGGANVLTF

D gene: .
J gene: TRBJ1-2
V gene: TRBV28
CDR3 protein: CASSRGYGYTF

D gene: TRBD2
J gene: TRBJ2-2
V gene: TRBV2
CDR3 protein: CASSEWLAGGPGTGELFF

D gene: TRBD1
J gene: TRBJ2-2
V gene: TRBV18
CDR3 protein: CASSPGQGLTGELFF

D gene: .
J gene: TRBJ2-2
V gene: TRBV6-1
CDR3 protein: CASRLTGTGTGELFF

D gene: .
J gene: TRBJ2-3
V gene: TRBV27
CDR3 protein: CASSLLQGGEDTQYF

D gene: .
J gene: TRBJ2-2
V gene: TRBV27
CDR3 protein: CASSVYPGTGELFF

D gene: .
J gene: TRBJ2-2
V gene: TRBV3-1
CDR3 protein: CASSLRGGTDNTGELFF

D gene: .
J gene: TRBJ2-5
V gene: TRBV10-3
CDR3 protein: CAISDSDSRETQYF

D gene: TRBD2
J gene: TRBJ2-5
V gene: TRBV11-2
CDR3 protein: CASSPQRDEEETQYF

D gene: .
J gene: TRBJ2-7
V gene: TRBV7-2
CDR3 protein: CASSSPGVVPVYEQYF

D gene: .
J gene: TRBJ2-4
V gene: TRBV6-1
CDR3 protein: CASSARGVLQYF

D gene: .
J gene: TRBJ2-1
V gene: TRBV11-2
CDR3 protein: CASSLVVGSYNEQFF

D gene: TRBD2
J gene: TRBJ2-5
V gene: TRBV29-1
CDR3 protein: CSLLAGIGETQYF

D gene: TRBD2
J gene: TRBJ2-5
V gene: TRBV9
CDR3 protein: CASSVVGLAGKETQYF

D gene: .
J gene: TRBJ2-5
V gene: TRBV28
CDR3 protein: CASSTFGGETQYF

D gene: .
J gene: TRBJ2-2
V gene: TRBV13
CDR3 protein: CASSPSPRTGELFF

D gene: TRBD1
J gene: TRBJ1-6
V gene: TRBV28
CDR3 protein: CASYPGGPSPLHF

D gene: TRBD2
J gene: TRBJ2-2
V gene: TRBV2
CDR3 protein: CASVNSGTGELFF

D gene: .
J gene: TRBJ2-7
V gene: TRBV28
CDR3 protein: CASSLSRKGTSYEQYF